The 28 T cell receptor beta chains below come from one sample, sequenced in a study of CD8+ T cells in alopecia areata. Sequencing templates came from extracted RNA that was reverse transcribed into cDNA. Libraries were prepared by immunoSEQ multiplex PCR; TCRdb keeps only in-frame clonotypes and omits some of them. The sample yields a few hundred thousand clones, about 58% seen once. Treatment: oral pan-JAK inhibitor, 5-10 mg twice daily. The sequencing used CD4+ T cells sorted from blood, collected at week 4, from a patient treated with tofacitinib. Source of these receptors: a human donor with alopecia areata.

The V call is TRBV29-1, the J call TRBJ2-3, with unresolved D. The CDR3 has 13 amino acids. V was shortened by 1 base and J by 2 bases, with 7 bases between the two germline ends. Germline V gene sequence: CDR1 SQVTM, CDR2 ANQGSEA. For the CDR3, the DNA is TGCAGCGTTGAAGGGCGGATCACAGATACGCAGTATTTT. Translating gives CSVEGRITDTQYF.

This clone has a single count. J is TRBJ1-2 and V is TRBV5-1, with D unclear. The CDR3 contains 13 residues. The germline V gene has CDR1 SGHRS and CDR2 YFSETQ. Trimming took off 4 bases at V and 2 bases at J, with 9 bases between the two ends. The CDR3 DNA reads as TGCGCCAGCAGCGTATCTACAAACTATGGCTACACCTTC. Encoded protein: CASSVSTNYGYTF. Drawing the rest from reference TRBV5-1 and TRBJ1-2, the complete variable domain is KAGVTQTPRYLIKTRGQQVTLSCSPISGHRSVSWYQQTPGQGLQFLFEYFSETQRNKGNFPGRFSGRQFSNSRSEMNVSTLELGDSALYLCASSVSTNYGYTFGSGTRLTVV.

CDR3 loop: CAWSGLRQREAFF. The CDR3 bases are TGTGCCTGGAGTGGTCTGAGGCAGCGTGAAGCTTTCTTT. The chain links TRBV30 to TRBJ1-1; D remains unclear. Germline CDR1 reads GTSNPN; CDR2 reads SVGIG (reference sequence). The CDR3 extends over 13 amino acids. V lost 1 base and J lost 7, with 13 bases in between. The full variable domain, with the rest looked up from reference TRBV30 and TRBJ1-1, is SQTIHQWPATLVQPVGSPLSLECTVEGTSNPNLYWYRQAAGRGLQLLFYSVGIGQISSEVPQNLSASRPQDRQFILSSKKLLLSDSGFYLCAWSGLRQREAFFGQGTRLTVV.

This clone was seen only once. The gene calls are TRBV6-5 and TRBJ1-6; D ambiguous. The CDR3 is 15 residues long. Trimming removed 5 bases from V and 7 bases from J, with 15 bases in between. CDR1 and CDR2 from the germline V gene are MNHEY and SVGAGI. Here the CDR3 DNA reads TGTGCCAGCAGTCCTAGACCGGGAGAGAATTCACCCCTCCACTTT. Translating gives CASSPRPGENSPLHF.

The chain joins TRBV7-3 to TRBJ2-1, with no clear D. V was pared by 2 bases and J by 6 bases, with 8 bases between. Germline V gene sequence: CDR1 SGHTA, CDR2 FQGTGA. There are 13 residues in the CDR3. The CDR3 loop is CASSLGLPNEQFF. CDR3 nucleotide sequence: TGTGCCAGCAGCTTAGGGCTACCCAATGAGCAGTTCTTC.

V is TRBV5-1 and J is TRBJ2-5; D gene unclear. Trimming stripped 4 bases from V and 1 base from J, with 2 bases between. Per germline, CDR1 SGHRS and CDR2 YFSETQ. This CDR3 comprises 11 residues. DNA of the CDR3: TGCGCCAGCAGCACCCAAGAGACCCAGTACTTC. This translates into CASSTQETQYF.

V and J are TRBV29-1 and TRBJ2-2, with unresolved D. The V end was cut by 4 bases, the J end by 4 bases, with 7 bases between. The CDR3 sequence is 12 residues long. Germline V gene data show CDR1 as SQVTM and CDR2 as ANQGSEA. CDR3 sequence reads: CSVGHSTGELFF. As DNA, the CDR3 is TGCAGCGTTGGTCACAGCACCGGGGAGCTGTTTTTT.

This rearrangement joins TRBV5-1 to TRBJ2-3; no clear D gene. Germline-derived CDR1 and CDR2 are SGHRS and YFSETQ. V lost 0 bases and J 0 bases, leaving 5 bases between the germline ends. The CDR3 totals 14 residues. CDR3 protein: CASSLDGSTDTQYF. CDR3 sequence (DNA): TGCGCCAGCAGCTTGGACGGTAGCACAGATACGCAGTATTTT.

This clone was counted only a few times. The rearrangement joins TRBV29-1 to TRBJ2-1; TRBD2 is a possible D gene (6 bases). The CDR3 runs to 11 residues. Germline CDR1 reads SQVTM; CDR2 reads ANQGSEA. The germline V and J ends were trimmed by 2 bases and 10 bases, with 9 bases remaining between them. CDR3 nucleotide sequence: TGCAGCGTTGAAAGTGGACTAGAGCAGTTCTTC. Translation gives CSVESGLEQFF.

CDR3 sequence (DNA): TGTGCCAGCTCCGGTTTTGGGCGCCGATACAATGAGCAGTTCTTC. Its translation: CASSGFGRRYNEQFF. The V call is TRBV6-5, the J call TRBJ2-1; D is undetermined. Germline V lookup: CDR1 MNHEY, CDR2 SVGAGI. This CDR3 spans 15 amino acids. With 8 bases removed from V and 4 bases from J, the gap between germline ends came to 18 bases.

This clone was observed a handful of times. V is TRBV30 and J is TRBJ1-4, with 7 bases that match TRBD1. In germline, CDR1 is GTSNPN, CDR2 SVGIG (reference sequence). This CDR3 is built from 15 residues. Trimming took 6 bases from V and 7 from J; bases not matched to a gene: 14. DNA of the CDR3: TGTGCCTGTAAACCTTCACAGGGGACGGGTGAAAAACTGTTTTTT. As protein: CACKPSQGTGEKLFF.

The genes are TRBV30 and TRBJ1-1; the D gene is possibly TRBD1 (6 bases). CDR3 length equals 15 residues. Looked up from germline, CDR1 is GTSNPN and CDR2 is SVGIG (reference sequence). Between the trimmed V and J ends, which lost 0 bases and 1 base, there was a span of 12 bases. CDR3: CAWSVQGTPNTEAFF. The CDR3 nucleotides are TGTGCCTGGAGTGTACAAGGGACACCGAACACTGAAGCTTTCTTT.

This clone was observed a handful of times. This sequence joins TRBV14 and TRBJ1-6; D remains unclear. With 4 bases removed from V and 7 bases from J, the gap between germline ends came to 11 bases. Germline values: CDR1 SGHDN, CDR2 FVKESK. CDR3 length equals 14 residues. CDR3 in amino acids: CASSLTSGNSPLHF. The CDR3 coding sequence is TGTGCCAGCAGCCTAACCTCGGGCAATTCACCCCTCCACTTT.

This sequence joins TRBV18 and TRBJ2-7; D not certain. V was pared by 1 base and J by 3 bases, with 16 bases between. The length of the CDR3 is 16 residues. Germline values: CDR1 KGHSH, CDR2 LQKENI. CDR3 DNA sequence: TGTGCCAGCTCACCACGGCCCCAAAAAAGCTTCTACGAGCAGTACTTC. This codes for CASSPRPQKSFYEQYF.

The chain couples TRBV7-2 to TRBJ1-1, with a tentative D call TRBD1 (5 bases). The CDR3 is 12 residues long. V lost 5 bases and J lost 11, with 15 bases in between. Germline V gene data show CDR1 as SGHTA and CDR2 as FQGNSA. CDR3 region: CASSARQRTAFF. In nucleotides, the CDR3 is TGTGCCAGCAGCGCCCGACAGAGGACGGCTTTCTTT. Full variable domain (rest looked up from reference TRBV7-2 and TRBJ1-1): GAGVSQSPSNKVTEKGKDVELRCDPISGHTALYWYRQSLGQGLEFLIYFQGNSAPDKSGLPSDRFSAERTGGSVSTLTIQRTQQEDSAVYLCASSARQRTAFFGQGTRLTVV.

The gene calls are TRBV30 and TRBJ2-1; D remains unclear. V dropped 4 bases and J dropped 8 bases, with 15 bases sitting between them. The CDR3 is made up of 13 amino acids. The germline V gene has CDR1 GTSNPN and CDR2 SVGIG (reference sequence). The CDR3 loop reads CAWTRFVGDEQFF. CDR3 nucleotide sequence: TGTGCCTGGACGCGCTTCGTCGGCGATGAGCAGTTCTTC.

V usage is TRBV30 and J usage is TRBJ1-2; D ambiguous. V lost 0 bases and J 7 bases, leaving 12 bases between the germline ends. The CDR3 spans 13 residues. The V gene's germline CDR1 is GTSNPN and CDR2 SVGIG (reference sequence). The CDR3 region has the DNA TGTGCCTGGAGTGTACCCGGAGAAAGTGGCTACACCTTC. Its translation: CAWSVPGESGYTF.

This clone appeared a few times. In DNA form, the CDR3 reads TGTGCCTGGAGCGAAGGGAGTAGCACTGAAGCTTTCTTT. It encodes CAWSEGSSTEAFF. This chain uses TRBV30 with TRBJ1-1; the D is unclear. CDR1 is GTSNPN, CDR2 SVGIG, per germline (reference sequence). Trimming removed 3 bases at V and 4 bases at J, with 12 bases between. The CDR3 covers 13 residues. The full variable domain, its missing parts supplied by reference TRBV30 and TRBJ1-1, is SQTIHQWPATLVQPVGSPLSLECTVEGTSNPNLYWYRQAAGRGLQLLFYSVGIGQISSEVPQNLSASRPQDRQFILSSKKLLLSDSGFYLCAWSEGSSTEAFFGQGTRLTVV.

The rearrangement links TRBV6-5 to TRBJ2-1; D not resolved. This CDR3 contains 15 residues. Germline CDR1 is MNHEY and CDR2 is SVGAGI. The germline V and J ends were trimmed by 2 bases and 1 base, with 9 bases remaining between them. The CDR3 coding sequence is TGTGCCAGCAGTTACAGACTCGTTTCCTACAATGAGCAGTTCTTC. This encodes CASSYRLVSYNEQFF.

This clone was detected a few times. The chain uses TRBV5-6 and TRBJ2-5; perhaps TRBD1 as D (7 bases). This CDR3 spans 15 amino acids. Trimming cost V 2 bases and J 3 bases, with 14 bases left between them. The germline V gene encodes CDR1 SGHDT and CDR2 YYEEEE. The CDR3 loop reads CASSFAGQNKETQYF. For the CDR3, the DNA is TGTGCCAGCAGCTTCGCGGGACAGAATAAAGAGACCCAGTACTTC.

This chain connects TRBV7-9 to TRBJ1-6; 8 nucleotides align to TRBD1. The CDR3 loop spans 15 amino acids. J gave up 7 bases and V 4 bases, and 6 bases lay outside the gene matches. Germline V gene sequence: CDR1 SEHNR, CDR2 FQNEAQ (reference sequence). The DNA for the CDR3 is TGTGCCAGCAGCTCGGGCTCAGGGGGCAATTCACCCCTCCACTTT. It codes for CASSSGSGGNSPLHF. The whole variable domain, filled in from reference TRBV7-9 and TRBJ1-6, reads DTGVSQNPRHKITKRGQNVTFRCDPISEHNRLYWYRQTLGQGPEFLTYFQNEAQLEKSRLLSDRFSAERPKGSFSTLEIQRTEQGDSAMYLCASSSGSGGNSPLHFGNGTRLTVT.

The gene calls are TRBV7-8 and TRBJ2-4, with D perhaps matching TRBD2 (6 bases). V gave up 5 bases and J gave up 6 bases, with 14 bases separating them. This CDR3 has 14 amino acids. The germline gives CDR1 SGHVS, CDR2 FQNEAQ. CDR3: CASSPRGTLNIQYF. As DNA, the CDR3 is TGTGCCAGCAGCCCACGGGGGACCCTAAACATTCAGTACTTC.

CDR3 bases: TGTGCCAGCAGCTCGACTAGCGGGGGGTTTGAGCAGTTCTTC. Encoded protein: CASSSTSGGFEQFF. The chain couples TRBV9 to TRBJ2-1; 13 positions agree with TRBD2. V shed 4 bases, J shed 9 bases, and the junction held 4 bases outside the gene matches. CDR1 SGDLS and CDR2 YYNGEE come from the germline V gene. The CDR3 runs to 14 residues.

The V gene is TRBV29-1, the J gene TRBJ1-2; no clear D. The germline CDR1 and CDR2 sequences are SQVTM and ANQGSEA. V was cut by 2 bases and J by 8 bases, with 9 bases left in between. This CDR3 is built from 11 residues. The CDR3 nucleotides read TGCAGCGTTGAACATGTGAACGGCTACACCTTC. Translating gives CSVEHVNGYTF.

The CDR3 protein is CASSLVGLLEETQYF. The CDR3 DNA reads as TGTGCCAGCAGCTTGGTTGGGTTGTTGGAAGAGACCCAGTACTTC. The chain carries TRBV5-6 and TRBJ2-5; D remains unclear. V was trimmed by 0 bases and J by 3 bases, leaving 12 bases between them. This CDR3 has 15 residues. Germline loops: CDR1 SGHDT, CDR2 YYEEEE.

The V gene is TRBV2, the J gene TRBJ2-7; 7 bases align to TRBD1. CDR3 length: 10 amino acids. CDR1 and CDR2 (germline): SNHLY, FYNNEI. Trimming cost V 11 bases and J 6 bases; bases outside gene matches: 4. The CDR3: CAVGGAEQYF. DNA of the CDR3: TGTGCCGTAGGGGGCGCCGAGCAGTACTTC.

The table lists this clone with a few counts. The rearrangement joins TRBV4-2 to TRBJ1-4, with D possibly matching TRBD1 (6 bases). Germline V gives CDR1 LGHNA, CDR2 YNFKEQ. The CDR3 extends over 15 amino acids. V lost 4 bases, J lost 6 bases, and 15 bases lay in between. The CDR3 here is CASSLVRGLYEKLFF. The CDR3 DNA sequence: TGTGCCAGCAGCCTTGTCAGGGGACTGTATGAAAAACTGTTTTTT.

This clone was seen more than once but under ten times. This chain links TRBV5-1 with TRBJ2-3; no definite D call. CDR1 and CDR2 (germline): SGHRS, YFSETQ. The V gene lost 0 bases and the J gene lost 2 bases, with 10 bases spanning the gap. This CDR3 comprises 15 residues. This CDR3 reads CASSLAGQDTDTQYF. In nucleotides, the CDR3 is TGCGCCAGCAGCTTGGCCGGGCAGGACACAGATACGCAGTATTTT.